These 13 T cell receptor beta chains were all obtained from the same sample, sequenced in a study of blood T cell repertoires in COVID-19. Libraries were prepared by immunoSEQ multiplex PCR; TCRdb keeps only in-frame clonotypes and omits some of them. The table shows some 96,000 clones, with approximately 90% occurring only once. Sequencing used peripheral blood. The receptors were sampled from a man between 60 and 75 years old with acute or convalescent COVID-19.

The rearrangement links TRBV4-1 to TRBJ1-4; maybe TRBD1 (5 bases). There are 16 residues in the CDR3. The germline V gene encodes CDR1 MGHRA and CDR2 YSYEKL. V lost 0 bases, J lost 8 bases, and 16 bases lay in between. CDR3 protein: CASSQDSPGINEKLFF. CDR3 in DNA: TGCGCCAGCAGCCAAGATTCCCCAGGGATAAACGAAAAACTGTTTTTT.

This clone has a handful of counts. This chain joins TRBV7-2 and TRBJ2-1, with 11 bases identical to TRBD2. Unmatched junction bases numbered 6, after V lost 5 bases and J lost 0 bases. CDR3 size: 17 residues. Germline lookup yields CDR1 SGHTA and CDR2 FQGNSA. In nucleotides, the CDR3 is TGTGCCAGCAGCCCGCTAGCGGGGGGTCCCTCCTACAATGAGCAGTTCTTC. The encoded protein is CASSPLAGGPSYNEQFF.

This clone appeared once. The genes are TRBV19 and TRBJ1-1, with 7 bases fitting TRBD1. Unmatched junction bases numbered 12, after V lost 10 bases and J lost 1 base. The germline V gene encodes CDR1 LNHDA and CDR2 SQIVND (reference sequence). The CDR3 is made up of 15 amino acids. This CDR3 reads CATNPYRDRNTEAFF. Written as DNA, the CDR3 is TGTGCCACTAATCCTTACCGGGACAGGAACACTGAAGCTTTCTTT.

V is TRBV10-3 and J is TRBJ1-4, with D hard to call. This CDR3 is built from 14 residues. The germline V gene has CDR1 ENHRY and CDR2 SYGVKD. The V and J ends lost 6 bases and 0 bases respectively, with 8 bases between them. The CDR3 sequence is CAIRATATNEKLFF. CDR3 in DNA: TGTGCCATCAGAGCTACTGCAACTAATGAAAAACTGTTTTTT.

This chain links TRBV19 with TRBJ2-4; 10 bases line up with TRBD1. Germline values: CDR1 LNHDA, CDR2 SQIVND (reference sequence). The CDR3 runs 16 residues. After removal of 3 bases from V and 16 bases from J, the junction contained 18 bases not matched to a gene. CDR3 DNA sequence: TGTGCCAGTAGTATCCTCCCGGGACAGGGGTCAAGCGTCTCATACTTC. This gives the protein CASSILPGQGSSVSYF. Drawing the rest from reference TRBV19 and TRBJ2-4, the complete variable domain is DGGITQSPKYLFRKEGQNVTLSCEQNLNHDAMYWYRQDPGQGLRLIYYSQIVNDFQKGDIAEGYSVSREKKESFPLTVTSAQKNPTAFYLCASSILPGQGSSVSYFGAGTRLSVL.

This chain joins TRBV14 and TRBJ1-1; D is ambiguous. Germline V gives CDR1 SGHDN, CDR2 FVKESK. V was shortened by 4 bases and J by 10 bases, with 13 bases between the two germline ends. The length of the CDR3 is 12 residues. The CDR3 spells CASSPQRSGAFF. CDR3 bases: TGTGCCAGCAGCCCGCAGCGTTCGGGAGCTTTCTTT.

The rearrangement uses TRBV29-1 and TRBJ1-1; 7 nucleotides align to TRBD1. J was trimmed by 2 bases and V by 6 bases; bases with no gene match: 9. The CDR3 totals 14 residues. Germline values: CDR1 SQVTM, CDR2 ANQGSEA. The CDR3 DNA reads as TGCAGCGTCGGAAGTTACAGGGGAAACACTGAAGCTTTCTTT. Protein sequence: CSVGSYRGNTEAFF. The full variable domain, with the rest looked up from reference TRBV29-1 and TRBJ1-1, is SAVISQKPSRDICQRGTSLTIQCQVDSQVTMMFWYRQQPGQSLTLIATANQGSEATYESGFVIDKFPISRPNLTFSTLTVSNMSPEDSSIYLCSVGSYRGNTEAFFGQGTRLTVV.

The V gene is TRBV19, the J gene TRBJ2-2, with TRBD2 matching over 10 bases. V lost 4 bases and J lost 0; bases outside the gene matches: 2. CDR3 length: 16 residues. CDR1 is LNHDA, CDR2 SQIVND, per germline (reference sequence). DNA of the CDR3: TGTGCCAGTAGTAACCTAGCGGGGGCGAACACCGGGGAGCTGTTTTTT. Its translation: CASSNLAGANTGELFF.

The V call is TRBV18, the J call TRBJ1-2, with D perhaps TRBD1 (6 bases). CDR3 length: 14 amino acids. From germline, CDR1 is KGHSH and CDR2 LQKENI. With 6 bases removed from V and 4 bases from J, the gap between germline ends came to 15 bases. CDR3 nucleotide sequence: TGTGCCAGCTCGTCAGGACAGAGTAGCTATGGCTACACCTTC. Encoded protein: CASSSGQSSYGYTF.

The chain recombines TRBV15 with TRBJ1-5, with D maybe TRBD1 (5 bases). Trimming left V 0 bases short and J 0 bases short, with 12 bases between. Germline V gene sequence: CDR1 LNHNV, CDR2 YYDKDF (reference sequence). The CDR3 has 17 residues. CDR3 loop: CATSRDRSGNSNQPQHF. In DNA form, the CDR3 reads TGTGCCACCAGCAGAGACCGATCAGGGAATAGCAATCAGCCCCAGCATTTT.

The chain links TRBV6-2 or TRBV6-3 to TRBJ2-7; D possibly corresponds to TRBD1 (6 bases). With 4 bases removed from V and 6 bases from J, the gap between germline ends came to 19 bases. Per the germline V gene, CDR1 is MNHEY and CDR2 is SVGEGT. This CDR3 is built from 15 residues. Here the CDR3 DNA reads TGTGCCAGCAGTTTCCGCGGTAACAGGGTTGTCGAGCAGTACGTC. Protein: CASSFRGNRVVEQYV.

V usage is TRBV6-5 and J usage is TRBJ1-2; TRBD1 matches at 7 bases. Trimming removed 5 bases from V and 4 bases from J; junction bases left unmatched: 10. CDR3 length: 15 residues. The germline V gene encodes CDR1 MNHEY and CDR2 SVGAGI. CDR3 nucleotide sequence: TGTGCCAGCAGTACGGGGACAGTTTCGGGCTATGGCTACACCTTC. Translation gives CASSTGTVSGYGYTF.

J is TRBJ2-1 and V is TRBV7-6; maybe TRBD2 (6 bases). The V gene lost 3 bases and the J gene lost 0 bases, with 24 bases spanning the gap. CDR1 SGHVS and CDR2 FNYEAQ come from the germline V gene. There are 20 residues in the CDR3. The chain's CDR3 is CASSLGMPGGAQSSYNEQFF. The DNA for the CDR3 is TGTGCCAGCAGCTTGGGAATGCCCGGCGGGGCACAATCCTCCTACAATGAGCAGTTCTTC.